This T cell receptor (beta chain) emerged from a study of regulatory T cells in long-lasting Graves disease. There are 15 residues in the CDR3. V was shortened by 2 bases and J by 5 bases, with 15 bases between the two germline ends. Per the germline V gene, CDR1 is MGHRA and CDR2 is YSYEKL. Time point noted: persistent/refractory GD, antithyroid drugs over 5 years with positive TRAb. PBMCs provided the RNA from which the TCR library was made. Building the TCR beta libraries relied on iRepertoire HTBI primers, and CDR3 regions underwent Arm-PCR. Each CDR3 protein gets one entry after TCRdb re-called the multiplex PCR reads with MiXCR. The sample carries about 470,000 distinct CDR3 sequences, roughly 20% recorded once.

V usage is TRBV4-1 and J usage is TRBJ1-2, with D possibly TRBD1 on 5 matching bases. Sequencing was performed on peripheral blood mononuclear cells (PBMCs), taken when the disease was refractory, from a patient treated with antithyroid drugs. This clonotype originated in a female donor with Graves disease. The CDR3: CASSQRLDGGYGYTF. The CDR3, as DNA: TGCGCCAGCAGCCAACGGCTGGACGGGGGATATGGCTACACCTTC.